The following is a T cell receptor beta chain sequence with its context. Per the study methods: It was from reference gene primer amplification that nucleated cell counts were estimated. Assay: immunoSEQ multiplex PCR; the TCRdb copy retains only in-frame clones and omits some. V and J calls plus clone size are reproduced from that table; the DNA served to infer D and trimming. The table shows some 180,000 clones, with roughly 85% occurring only once. These data originate in a study of blood T cell repertoires in COVID-19. Losses at the gene ends were 0 bases for V and 8 bases for J; bases not matched to a gene: 4. The CDR3 contains 13 residues. Germline V gene lookup returns CDR1 SGDLS and CDR2 YYNGEE.

Sequenced input: peripheral blood. This receptor was obtained from a woman at least 80 years old with acute or convalescent COVID-19. This sequence joins TRBV9 and TRBJ1-1; TRBD1 agrees at 7 bases. CDR3 sequence: CASSVAGGQEAFF. The CDR3 coding sequence is TGTGCCAGCAGCGTAGCTGGGGGACAGGAAGCTTTCTTT.